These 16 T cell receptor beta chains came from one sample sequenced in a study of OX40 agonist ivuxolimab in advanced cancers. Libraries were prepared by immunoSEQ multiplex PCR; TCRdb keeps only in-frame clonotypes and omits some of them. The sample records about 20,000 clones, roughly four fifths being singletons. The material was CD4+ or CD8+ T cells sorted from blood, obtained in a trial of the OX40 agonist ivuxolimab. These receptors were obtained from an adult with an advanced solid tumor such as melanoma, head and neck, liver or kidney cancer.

The CDR3 region is CASSPAGTGYNQPQHF. The DNA for the CDR3 is TGCGCCAGCAGCCCCGCGGGAACAGGGTACAATCAGCCCCAGCATTTT. The chain has TRBV4-1 and TRBJ1-5; a possible D gene is TRBD1 (6 bases). The CDR3 totals 16 residues. Germline loops: CDR1 MGHRA, CDR2 YSYEKL. V lost 4 bases and J lost 3, with 16 bases in between.

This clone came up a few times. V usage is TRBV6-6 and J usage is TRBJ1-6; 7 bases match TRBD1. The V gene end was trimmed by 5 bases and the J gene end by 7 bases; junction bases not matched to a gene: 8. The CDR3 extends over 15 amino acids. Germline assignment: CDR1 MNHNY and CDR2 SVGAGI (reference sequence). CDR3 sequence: CASSEGQLNNSPLHF. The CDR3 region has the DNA TGTGCCAGCAGTGAGGGACAGCTGAACAATTCACCCCTCCACTTT.

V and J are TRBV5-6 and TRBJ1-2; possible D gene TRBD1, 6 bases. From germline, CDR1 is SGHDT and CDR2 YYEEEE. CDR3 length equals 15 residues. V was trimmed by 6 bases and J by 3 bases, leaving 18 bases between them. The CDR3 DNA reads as TGTGCCAGCACCCAATGGACAGCAACTTACTATGGCTACACCTTC. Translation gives CASTQWTATYYGYTF.

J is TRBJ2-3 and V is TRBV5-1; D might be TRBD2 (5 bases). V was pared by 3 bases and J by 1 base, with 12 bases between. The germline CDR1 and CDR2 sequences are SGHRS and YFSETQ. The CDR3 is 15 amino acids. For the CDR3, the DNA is TGCGCCAGCAGCTACGGAAGCGGCCGCACAGATACGCAGTATTTT. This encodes CASSYGSGRTDTQYF.

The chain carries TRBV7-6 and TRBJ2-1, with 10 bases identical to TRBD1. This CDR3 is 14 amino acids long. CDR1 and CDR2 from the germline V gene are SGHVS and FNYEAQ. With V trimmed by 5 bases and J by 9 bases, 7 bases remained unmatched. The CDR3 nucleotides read TGTGCCAGCAGCAACCCGGGACAGGGGTTTGAGCAGTTCTTC. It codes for CASSNPGQGFEQFF.

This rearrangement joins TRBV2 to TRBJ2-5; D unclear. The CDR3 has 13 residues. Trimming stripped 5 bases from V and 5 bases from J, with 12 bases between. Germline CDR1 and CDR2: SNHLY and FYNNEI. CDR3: CASSSRLGETQYF. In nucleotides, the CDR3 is TGTGCCAGCAGTTCCAGGCTTGGGGAGACCCAGTACTTC.

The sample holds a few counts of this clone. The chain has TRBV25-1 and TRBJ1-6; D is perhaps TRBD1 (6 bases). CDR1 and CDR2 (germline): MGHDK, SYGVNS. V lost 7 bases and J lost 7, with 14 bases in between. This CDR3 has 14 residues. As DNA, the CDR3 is TGTGCCAGCACGCGAGGGGGTTCGAATTCACCCCTCCACTTT. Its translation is CASTRGGSNSPLHF.

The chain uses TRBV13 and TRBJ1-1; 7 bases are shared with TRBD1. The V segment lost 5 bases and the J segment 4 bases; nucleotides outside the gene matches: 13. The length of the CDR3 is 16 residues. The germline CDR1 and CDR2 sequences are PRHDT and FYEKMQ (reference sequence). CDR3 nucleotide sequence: TGTGCCAGCAGCGCAAAGGGGGCTCCTGGGCTCACTGAAGCTTTCTTT. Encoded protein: CASSAKGAPGLTEAFF.

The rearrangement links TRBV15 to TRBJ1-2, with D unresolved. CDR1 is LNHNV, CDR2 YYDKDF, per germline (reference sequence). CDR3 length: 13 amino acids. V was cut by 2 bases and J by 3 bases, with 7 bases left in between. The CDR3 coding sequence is TGTGCCACCAGCAGACAGGTAGACTATGGCTACACCTTC. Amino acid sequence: CATSRQVDYGYTF.

The CDR3 nucleotides are TGTGCCAGCAGCTATTCAGCGGGGAGTGGGACCCAGTACTTC. It encodes CASSYSAGSGTQYF. This chain connects TRBV5-4 to TRBJ2-5; 7 positions agree with TRBD2. Germline V gives CDR1 SGHNT, CDR2 YYREEE (reference sequence). The CDR3 spans 14 residues. V dropped 3 bases and J dropped 7; count of bases not matched to a gene: 9.

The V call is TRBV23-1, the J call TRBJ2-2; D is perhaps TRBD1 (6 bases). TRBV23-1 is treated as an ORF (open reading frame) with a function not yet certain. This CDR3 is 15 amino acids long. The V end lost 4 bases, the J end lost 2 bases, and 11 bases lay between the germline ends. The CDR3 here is CASSLTGANTGELFF. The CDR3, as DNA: TGCGCCAGCAGTCTGACAGGAGCAAACACCGGGGAGCTGTTTTTT.

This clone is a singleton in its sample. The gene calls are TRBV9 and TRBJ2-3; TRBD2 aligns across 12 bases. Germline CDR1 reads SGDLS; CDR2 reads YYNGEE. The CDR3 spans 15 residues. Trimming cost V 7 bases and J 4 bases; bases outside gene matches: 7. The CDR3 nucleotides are TGTGCCAGCCGCGAGACTAGCGGGAGATCAGATACGCAGTATTTT. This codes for CASRETSGRSDTQYF.

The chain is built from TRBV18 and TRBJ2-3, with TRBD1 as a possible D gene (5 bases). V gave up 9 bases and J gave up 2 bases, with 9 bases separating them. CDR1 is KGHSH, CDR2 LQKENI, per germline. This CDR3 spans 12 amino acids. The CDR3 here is CASSRDTDTQYF. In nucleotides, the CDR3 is TGTGCCAGTAGCAGGGACACAGATACGCAGTATTTT.

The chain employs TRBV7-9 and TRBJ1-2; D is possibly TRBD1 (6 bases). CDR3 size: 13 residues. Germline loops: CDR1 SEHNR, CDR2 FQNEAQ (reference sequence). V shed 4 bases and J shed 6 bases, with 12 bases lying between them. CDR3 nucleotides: TGTGCCAGCAGCTATGGGGGGCGGGATGGCTACACCTTC. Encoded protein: CASSYGGRDGYTF.

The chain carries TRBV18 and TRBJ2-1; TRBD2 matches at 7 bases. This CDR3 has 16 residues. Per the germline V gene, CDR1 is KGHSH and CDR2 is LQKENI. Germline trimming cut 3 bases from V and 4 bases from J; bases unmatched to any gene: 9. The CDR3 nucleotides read TGTGCCAGCTCACCGTGGTCTAGCGGAACATACAATGAGCAGTTCTTC. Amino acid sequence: CASSPWSSGTYNEQFF.

CDR3 nucleotides: TGTGCCAGCAACGGCCCCCCTTTTGGTGAGCAGTTCTTC. Amino acids: CASNGPPFGEQFF. This chain uses TRBV28 with TRBJ2-1; D gene unclear. V dropped 7 bases and J dropped 9 bases, with 16 bases sitting between them. CDR3 length: 13 residues. Germline V gene sequence: CDR1 MDHEN, CDR2 SYDVKM.